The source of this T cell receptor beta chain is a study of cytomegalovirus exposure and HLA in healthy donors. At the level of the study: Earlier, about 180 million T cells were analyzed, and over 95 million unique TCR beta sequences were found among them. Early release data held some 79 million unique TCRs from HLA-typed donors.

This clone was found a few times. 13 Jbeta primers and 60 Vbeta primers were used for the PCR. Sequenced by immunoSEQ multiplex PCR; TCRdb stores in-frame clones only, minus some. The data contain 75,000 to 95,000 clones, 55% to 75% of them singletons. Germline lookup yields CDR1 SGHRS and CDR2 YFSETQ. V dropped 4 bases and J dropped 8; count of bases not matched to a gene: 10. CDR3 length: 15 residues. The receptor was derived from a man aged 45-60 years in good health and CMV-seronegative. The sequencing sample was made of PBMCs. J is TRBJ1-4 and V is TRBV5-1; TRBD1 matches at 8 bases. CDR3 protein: CASSGSDRGNEKLFF. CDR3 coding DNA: TGCGCCAGCAGCGGGTCAGACAGGGGAAACGAAAAACTGTTTTTT.